These 3 T cell receptor beta chains share one sample of origin, sequenced in a study of T cell repertoires in cytomegalovirus infection. MiXCR, applied by TCRdb to the reads, yields one record per CDR3 protein. This table has about 680,000 distinct CDR3 sequences, 24% appearing once. The sequenced sample was CD8+ T cells from PBMCs. The receptors derive from a human donor in good health (CMV status not recorded). Some clones in this sample may be carry-over from other donors' samples.

A few counts support this clonotype. CDR3 in DNA: TGCAGCGTGACAGGGAGGAATGGCTACACCTTC. This translates into CSVTGRNGYTF. The J gene is TRBJ1-2, the V gene TRBV29-1; 7 bases fit TRBD1. The junction had 4 bases not matched to a gene; V was cut back by 6 bases and J by 6 bases. Looked up from germline, CDR1 is SQVTM and CDR2 is ANQGSEA. The CDR3 contains 11 residues.

The gene calls are TRBV12-3 or TRBV12-4 and TRBJ2-2; D gene uncertain. The V gene lost 7 bases and the J gene lost 2 bases, with 5 bases spanning the gap. The CDR3 loop spans 12 amino acids. The CDR3 DNA is TGTGCCAGCAAAGAAAACACCGGGGAGCTGTTTTTT. Translation: CASKENTGELFF.

In its sample, this clonotype was seen a few times. This chain links TRBV6-5 with TRBJ2-2; D uncertain. The CDR3 spans 16 residues. V lost 0 bases and J 4 bases, leaving 12 bases between the germline ends. CDR1 MNHEY and CDR2 SVGAGI come from the germline V gene. The CDR3 DNA reads TGTGCCAGCAGTTACTCTACACCACCGACCACCGGGGAGCTGTTTTTT. Translation gives CASSYSTPPTTGELFF.